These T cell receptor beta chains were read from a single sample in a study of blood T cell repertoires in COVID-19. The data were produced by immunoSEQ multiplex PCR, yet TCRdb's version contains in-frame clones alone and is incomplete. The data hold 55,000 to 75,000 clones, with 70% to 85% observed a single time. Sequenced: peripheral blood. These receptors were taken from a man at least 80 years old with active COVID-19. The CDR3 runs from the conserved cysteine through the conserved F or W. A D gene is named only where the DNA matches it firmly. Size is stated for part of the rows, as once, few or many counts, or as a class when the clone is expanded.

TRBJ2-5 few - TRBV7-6 TGTGCCAGCAGTCTCTCGGGGGAGACCCAGTACTTC CASSLSGETQYF
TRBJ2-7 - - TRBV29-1 TGCAGCGTTATACAGGATTCCTACGAGCAGTACTTC CSVIQDSYEQYF
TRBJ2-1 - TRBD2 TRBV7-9 TGTGCCAGCAGTTTTCCCGGGACTAGGGTCGATGAGCAGTTCTTC CASSFPGTRVDEQFF
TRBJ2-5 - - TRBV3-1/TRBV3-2 TGTGCCAGCAGCCGAAGTGCAGCGGCGTTACAAGAGACCCAGTACTTC CASSRSAAALQETQYF
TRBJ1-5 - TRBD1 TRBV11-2 TGTGCCAGCAGCGTGGGGACAGGGGCCGCCTGGCCCCAGCATTTT CASSVGTGAAWPQHF
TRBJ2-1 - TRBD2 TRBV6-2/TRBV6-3 TGTGCCAGCAGTTCGCGACTAGCGGGGGCCTACAATGAGCAGTTCTTC CASSSRLAGAYNEQFF
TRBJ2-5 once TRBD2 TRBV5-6 TGTGCCAGCGAGGATCCGGGACTAGCGGTGAAGACCCAGTACTTC CASEDPGLAVKTQYF
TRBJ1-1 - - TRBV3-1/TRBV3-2 TGTGCCAGCAGCTTCGACGCAGGCACTGAAGCTTTCTTT CASSFDAGTEAFF
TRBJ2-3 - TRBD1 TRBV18 TGTGCCAGCTCACCACCGGGACAGGGGATACGAGATACGCAGTATTTT CASSPPGQGIRDTQYF
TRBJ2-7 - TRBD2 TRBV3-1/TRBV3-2 TGTGCCAGCAGGCTAAGCGGGAGGGCGGTCGAGCAGTACTTC CASRLSGRAVEQYF
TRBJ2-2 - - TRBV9 TGTGCCAGCAGCCTGGACTCTCTCCCCGGGGAGCTGTTTTTT CASSLDSLPGELFF
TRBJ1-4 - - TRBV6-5 TGTGCCAGCAGTTACTCGACTGCGGGAAGGGAAAAACTGTTTTTT CASSYSTAGREKLFF
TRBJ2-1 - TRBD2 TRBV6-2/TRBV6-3 TGTGCCAGCAGTTACCCGGGCGGGAGGGCCTTTGGGCCCTACAATGAGCAGTTCTTC CASSYPGGRAFGPYNEQFF
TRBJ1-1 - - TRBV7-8 TGTGCCAGCAGCTTAGGACAGGCCGGGGACACTGAAGCTTTCTTT CASSLGQAGDTEAFF
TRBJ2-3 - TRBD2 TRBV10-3 TGTGCCATTCGACTAGCGGGGAACACAGATACGCAGTATTTT CAIRLAGNTDTQYF
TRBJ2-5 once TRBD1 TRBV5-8 TGTGCCAGCAGCTGGGACAGAGAAGAGACCCAGTACTTC CASSWDREETQYF
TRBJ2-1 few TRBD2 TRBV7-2 TGTGCCAGCAGCTTAAGCGCGGGGGTCAATGAGCAGTTCTTC CASSLSAGVNEQFF
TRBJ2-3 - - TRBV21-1 TGTGCCAGCACCCCCATGGTTGTCGGAGCAGATACGCAGTATTTT CASTPMVVGADTQYF
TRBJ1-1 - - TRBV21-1 TGTGCCAGCAGCAAAGGGGGGACAGAAGCTTTCTTT CASSKGGTEAFF
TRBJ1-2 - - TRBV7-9 TGTGCCAGCAGCGACTCACGAGGCTATGGCTACACCTTC CASSDSRGYGYTF
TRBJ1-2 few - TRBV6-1 TGTGCCAGCAGTGAAGGGCCTGTCAGTGGCTACACCTTC CASSEGPVSGYTF
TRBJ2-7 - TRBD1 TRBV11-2 TGTGCCAGCAGCCTGACAGGGATCGAGCAGTACTTC CASSLTGIEQYF
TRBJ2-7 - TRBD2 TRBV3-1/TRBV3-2 TGTGCCAGCAGTCAGAAGCTAGGGGGGCTCAGACTAGCGAACAACTACGAGCAGTACTTC CASSQKLGGLRLANNYEQYF
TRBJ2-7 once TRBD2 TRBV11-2 TGTGCCAGCAGCTTAACAGCGGGAGGGTCATCCTACGAGCAGTACTTC CASSLTAGGSSYEQYF
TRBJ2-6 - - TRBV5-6 TGTGCCAGCAGCTTTACAGGGTCTGGGGCCAACGTCCTGACTTTC CASSFTGSGANVLTF
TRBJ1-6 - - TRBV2 TGTGCCAGCAGTGAAGCTAGGGCAGCGGGTTCACCCCTCCACTTT CASSEARAAGSPLHF
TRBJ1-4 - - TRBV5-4 TGTGCCAGCGCTTCTAGGCACACTAATGAAAAACTGTTTTTT CASASRHTNEKLFF
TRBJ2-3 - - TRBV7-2 TGTGCCAGCAGCCGGCAGGGGCAATTGGATACGCAGTATTTT CASSRQGQLDTQYF
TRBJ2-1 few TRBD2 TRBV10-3 TGTGCCATCAGTGAGCCTAGCGGGAGGAATGAGCAGTTCTTC CAISEPSGRNEQFF
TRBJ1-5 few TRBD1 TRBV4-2 TGTGCCAGCAGCCCGGAGACAGGGTGGTATCAGCCCCAGCATTTT CASSPETGWYQPQHF
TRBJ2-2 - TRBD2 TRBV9 TGTGCCAGCAGCCTCCCTGTCGGGGGGGTACCCGGGGAGCTGTTTTTT CASSLPVGGVPGELFF
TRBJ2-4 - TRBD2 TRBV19 TGTGCCAGTAGTATGACAAGGGAGGGCATTCAGTACTTC CASSMTREGIQYF
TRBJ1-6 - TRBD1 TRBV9 TGTGCCAGCAGCGGTGGACAGGGAGATTCACCCCTCCACTTT CASSGGQGDSPLHF
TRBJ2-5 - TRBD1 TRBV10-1 TGCGCCAGCAGTGAGACACCGACAGGGGGCCAAGAGACCCAGTACTTC CASSETPTGGQETQYF
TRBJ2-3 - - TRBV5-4 TGTGCCAGCAGCAAAGGCGGGGGCCCTAGCACAGATACGCAGTATTTT CASSKGGGPSTDTQYF
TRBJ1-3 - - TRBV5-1 TGCGCCAGCAGCTTGGAAGGCAGGGGCAGCTCTGGAAACACCATATATTTT CASSLEGRGSSGNTIYF
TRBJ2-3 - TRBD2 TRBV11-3 TGTGCCAGCAGCTTAGCGGGAGGTCGCTCAGATACGCAGTATTTT CASSLAGGRSDTQYF